This note documents a single T cell receptor (beta chain) sequence. As yet, its antigen is unknown. Uncontrolled infections, other autoimmune diseases, pregnancy or lactation led to exclusion of patients. The data belong to a study of T cells in Graves' hyperthyroidism and ophthalmopathy. It was RNA transcripts that yielded the amplified TCR beta CDR3 regions. Primed by the HTBI set, a first-round RT-PCR was run on the TCR CDR3. Using its own MiXCR run on the multiplex PCR reads, TCRdb lists one record per CDR3 protein. Of approximately 520,000 distinct CDR3 sequences in the sample, around 20% are singletons; the top ten hold about 25%. Findings and caveats of the study: Clonotypes that were expanded in thyroid above 0.001 mostly appeared in blood too.

The V end was cut by 6 bases, the J end by 2 bases, with 8 bases between. CDR1 SEHNR and CDR2 FQNEAQ come from the germline V gene (reference sequence). The CDR3 contains 12 residues. Material: blood. The chain is built from TRBV7-9 and TRBJ2-7; D is ambiguous. This receptor was obtained from a man aged 18 to 29 with Graves' hyperthyroidism. The CDR3 protein is CASSLLPYEQYF. In DNA form, the CDR3 reads TGTGCCAGCAGTCTTCTCCCCTACGAGCAGTACTTC.